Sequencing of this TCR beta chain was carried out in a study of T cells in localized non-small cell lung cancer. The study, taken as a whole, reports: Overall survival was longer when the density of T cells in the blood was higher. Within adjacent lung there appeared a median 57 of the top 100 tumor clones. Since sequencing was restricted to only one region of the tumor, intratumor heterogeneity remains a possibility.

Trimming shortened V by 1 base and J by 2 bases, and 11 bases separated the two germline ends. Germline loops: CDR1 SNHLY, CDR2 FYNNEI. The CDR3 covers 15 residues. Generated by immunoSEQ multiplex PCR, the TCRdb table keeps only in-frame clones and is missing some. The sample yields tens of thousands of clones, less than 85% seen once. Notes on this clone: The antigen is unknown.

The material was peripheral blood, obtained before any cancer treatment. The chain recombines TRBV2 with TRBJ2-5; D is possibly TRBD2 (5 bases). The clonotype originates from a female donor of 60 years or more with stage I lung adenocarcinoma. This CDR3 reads CASSEGGNRQETQYF. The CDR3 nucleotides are TGTGCCAGCAGTGAAGGAGGGAACAGACAAGAGACCCAGTACTTC. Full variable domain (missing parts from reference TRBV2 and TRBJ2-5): EPEVTQTPSHQVTQMGQEVILRCVPISNHLYFYWYRQILGQKVEFLVSFYNNEISEKSEIFDDQFSVERPDGSNFTLKIRSTKLEDSAMYFCASSEGGNRQETQYFGPGTRLLVL.